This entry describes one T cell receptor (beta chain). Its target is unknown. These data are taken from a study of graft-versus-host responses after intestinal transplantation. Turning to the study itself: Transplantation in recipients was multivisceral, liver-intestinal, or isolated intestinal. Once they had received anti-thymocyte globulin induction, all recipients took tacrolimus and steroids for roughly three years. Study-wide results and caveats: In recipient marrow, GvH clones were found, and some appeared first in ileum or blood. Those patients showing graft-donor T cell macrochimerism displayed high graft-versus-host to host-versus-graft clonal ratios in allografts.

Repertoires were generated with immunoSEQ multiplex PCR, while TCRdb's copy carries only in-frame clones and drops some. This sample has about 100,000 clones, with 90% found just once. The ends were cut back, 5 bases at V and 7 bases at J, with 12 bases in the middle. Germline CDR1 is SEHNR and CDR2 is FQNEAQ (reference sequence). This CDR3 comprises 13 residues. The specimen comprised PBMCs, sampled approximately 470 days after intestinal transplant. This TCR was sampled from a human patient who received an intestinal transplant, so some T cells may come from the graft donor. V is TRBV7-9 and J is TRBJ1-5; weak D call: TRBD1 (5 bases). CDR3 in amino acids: CASSPGRLQPQHF. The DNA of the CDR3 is TGTGCCAGCAGCCCAGGGAGGTTGCAGCCCCAGCATTTT.